This TCR beta chain emerged from a study of OX40 agonist ivuxolimab in advanced cancers. Study-wide results and caveats: Expanded clones belonging to CD8+ T cells outnumbered, on average, those of CD4+.

The V gene lost 7 bases and the J gene lost 5 bases, with 11 bases spanning the gap. Germline values: CDR1 SQVTM, CDR2 ANQGSEA. The CDR3 covers 11 residues. Sequenced by immunoSEQ multiplex PCR; TCRdb stores in-frame clones only, minus some. The data hold some 100,000 clones, with 84% observed a single time. As for this clone: Antigen specificity is unknown. Distinct nucleotide sequences in the sample also encode this CDR3.

This TCR came from an adult with an advanced solid tumor such as melanoma, head and neck, liver or kidney cancer. This sample comprised CD4+ or CD8+ T cells sorted from blood, obtained in a trial of the OX40 agonist ivuxolimab. The chain joins TRBV29-1 to TRBJ1-2, with D unclear. The CDR3 sequence: CSADGGYGYTF. The DNA of the CDR3 is TGCAGCGCGGACGGAGGGTATGGCTACACCTTC. Variable domain in full (rest from reference TRBV29-1 and TRBJ1-2): SAVISQKPSRDICQRGTSLTIQCQVDSQVTMMFWYRQQPGQSLTLIATANQGSEATYESGFVIDKFPISRPNLTFSTLTVSNMSPEDSSIYLCSADGGYGYTFGSGTRLTVV.